The clone carrying this TCR beta chain was seen at least ten times. Antigen unknown. These data come from a study of T-cell memory formation after mild COVID-19. Study-wide points: A balance of CD4 and CD8 characterized clones contracting day 15 to 85, whereas later expanders leaned CD4+. Contracting CD8+ clones were enriched in EMRA, CD4+ mainly in CM and EM. Researchers could not confirm that second-wave clones peaking on day 37 targeted SARS-CoV-2.

The CDR3 runs 19 residues. V dropped 1 base and J dropped 0 bases, with 20 bases sitting between them. Per the germline V gene, CDR1 is MGHDK and CDR2 is SYGVNS. Barcoded TCR alpha and TCR beta cDNA libraries with UMIs came from 5'RACE using constant-segment primers. MiXCR, applied by TCRdb to the 5' RACE reads, yields one record per CDR3 protein. The sample gives around 27,000 distinct CDR3 sequences, around 7.2% of which show up once; roughly 14% is in the top ten. The receptor comes from an adult woman who had mild COVID-19 (a few samples of this study predate the infection). Cell type and time point are not known. The sequenced sample was PBMCs or a T cell subset sorted from them (not recorded which). The V call is TRBV25-1, the J call TRBJ2-3; tentatively, D is TRBD1 (6 bases). CDR3 bases: TGTGCCAGCAGTGAATTCCCTAGCAGGGGCGGATCTAGCACAGATACGCAGTATTTT. Translated, it gives CASSEFPSRGGSSTDTQYF.